Listed below are T cell receptor beta chains from one sample, sequenced in a study of T cells in tumors after PD-1 blockade. Profiling relied on immunoSEQ multiplex PCR, and the TCRdb table lists in-frame clones only, not all of them. Among about 60,000 clones listed, approximately 79% were seen once. Sequencing used PBMCs, obtained after anti-PD-1 treatment. All receptors come from a human donor with basal cell carcinoma. Both conserved end residues are part of each CDR3. A D gene is named only where the DNA matches it firmly. Size is omitted from some rows. Given values are once, few, many or a class for expanded clones.

V: TRBV7-9
size: -
J: TRBJ2-3
D: -
CDR3: CASSSTGRTDTQYF
DNA: TGTGCCAGCAGCTCAACAGGCCGCACAGATACGCAGTATTTT

V: TRBV5-1
size: -
J: TRBJ1-4
D: -
CDR3: CASSLDREKLFF
DNA: TGCGCCAGCAGCTTGGACAGGGAAAAACTGTTTTTT

V: TRBV6-5
size: few
J: TRBJ1-2
D: -
CDR3: CASSYLAGDGYTF
DNA: TGTGCCAGCAGTTATCTGGCAGGGGATGGCTACACCTTC

V: TRBV7-9
size: -
J: TRBJ1-1
D: -
CDR3: CASSLVLGQPEAFF
DNA: TGTGCCAGCAGCTTAGTTCTGGGACAACCTGAAGCTTTCTTT

V: TRBV5-1
size: -
J: TRBJ2-3
D: TRBD2
CDR3: CASSLGLALDTQYF
DNA: TGCGCCAGCAGCTTGGGACTAGCGTTGGATACGCAGTATTTT

V: TRBV3-1/TRBV3-2
size: -
J: TRBJ2-3
D: -
CDR3: CASSDGGARSTDTQYF
DNA: TGTGCCAGCAGCGACGGTGGGGCCAGAAGCACAGATACGCAGTATTTT

V: TRBV27
size: once
J: TRBJ2-3
D: -
CDR3: CASSLSLGADTQYF
DNA: TGTGCCAGCAGTTTATCTTTGGGTGCAGATACGCAGTATTTT

V: TRBV24-1
size: -
J: TRBJ1-5
D: -
CDR3: CATSDSRGAWQPQHF
DNA: TGTGCCACCAGTGATTCACGGGGCGCATGGCAGCCCCAGCATTTT

V: TRBV5-1
size: once
J: TRBJ2-3
D: -
CDR3: CASSPTGQTDTQYF
DNA: TGCGCCAGCAGCCCCACAGGGCAGACAGATACGCAGTATTTT

V: TRBV20-1
size: few
J: TRBJ2-5
D: -
CDR3: CSAAGETQYF
DNA: TGCAGTGCCGCGGGAGAGACCCAGTACTTC

V: TRBV19
size: -
J: TRBJ2-6
D: -
CDR3: CASRSGYGANVLTF
DNA: TGTGCCAGTAGGTCAGGGTATGGGGCCAACGTCCTGACTTTC

V: TRBV3-1/TRBV3-2
size: -
J: TRBJ2-1
D: -
CDR3: CASSSQMGTTSHEQFF
DNA: TGTGCCAGCAGCTCCCAAATGGGGACCACGTCTCATGAGCAGTTCTTC

V: TRBV7-7
size: -
J: TRBJ1-4
D: -
CDR3: CASRKVGTGNEKLFF
DNA: TGTGCTAGCAGGAAGGTAGGGACCGGCAATGAAAAACTGTTTTTT

V: TRBV4-1
size: -
J: TRBJ1-2
D: -
CDR3: CASSFIPQGANYGYTF
DNA: TGCGCCAGCAGCTTCATTCCACAGGGAGCTAACTATGGCTACACCTTC

V: TRBV7-8
size: -
J: TRBJ2-7
D: TRBD2
CDR3: CASSYTSGGSYEQYF
DNA: TGTGCCAGCAGCTATACTAGCGGGGGTTCCTACGAGCAGTACTTC

V: TRBV28
size: -
J: TRBJ2-1
D: -
CDR3: CASSLGGEQFF
DNA: TGTGCCAGCAGTTTGGGGGGTGAGCAGTTCTTC